This is a list of T cell receptor beta chains from one sample in a study of shared clonotypes between healthy human individuals. Some clones are missing from TCRdb's copy, which holds only in-frame ones; the method was immunoSEQ multiplex PCR. The table lists 2.3 million or so clones, over 90% of them singletons, with about 0.41% in the top ten. Sequencing used naive CD4+ T cells from PBMCs. These receptors came from a man younger than 30 in good health. Some clones in this sample may be carry-over from other donors' samples. Each CDR3 is given with its conserved first and last residue. The D gene is left open where the match is weak. Part of the rows lack a size; the others show once, few, many or a class for expanded clones.

>-|TRBV10-3|-|TRBJ2-5
CAISAVQTGETQYF
TGTGCCATCAGTGCTGTACAGACGGGTGAGACCCAGTACTTC
>-|TRBV9|-|TRBJ2-1
CASSVRQRDEQFF
TGTGCCAGCAGCGTGAGGCAGAGGGATGAGCAGTTCTTC
>-|TRBV18|-|TRBJ2-2
CASSPNKQGTGELFF
TGTGCCAGCTCACCAAACAAACAGGGTACCGGGGAGCTGTTTTTT
>-|TRBV4-3|-|TRBJ2-7
CASSQDLRRYEQYF
TGCGCCAGCAGCCAAGATTTGCGGCGGTACGAGCAGTACTTC
>-|TRBV5-1|-|TRBJ2-2
CASSLAGRADTGELFF
TGCGCCAGCAGCTTGGCCGGCAGGGCGGACACCGGGGAGCTGTTTTTT
>-|TRBV7-2|TRBD2|TRBJ2-7
CASSLTSANSYEQYF
TGTGCCAGCAGCTTAACTAGCGCCAACTCCTACGAGCAGTACTTC
>many|TRBV5-4|TRBD1|TRBJ1-3
CASSLGGGNSGNTIYF
TGTGCCAGCAGCTTGGGAGGGGGCAACTCTGGAAACACCATATATTTT
>-|TRBV11-2|-|TRBJ2-7
CASSLWPANSYEQYF
TGTGCCAGCAGCTTATGGCCAGCCAACTCCTACGAGCAGTACTTC
>-|TRBV18|TRBD1|TRBJ1-5
CASLQGGNQPQHF
TGTGCCAGCTTACAGGGGGGCAATCAGCCCCAGCATTTT
>-|TRBV4-1|TRBD1|TRBJ1-1
CASSHATGQNLVNTEAFF
TGCGCCAGCAGCCACGCCACGGGACAGAACTTAGTGAACACTGAAGCTTTCTTT
>-|TRBV9|-|TRBJ2-3
CASSASGTSADTQYF
TGTGCCAGCAGCGCTTCCGGGACCTCCGCAGATACGCAGTATTTT
>-|TRBV15|-|TRBJ2-3
CATSRTGARSTDTQYF
TGTGCCACCAGCAGGACCGGGGCCCGTTCCACAGATACGCAGTATTTT
>-|TRBV7-2|-|TRBJ2-2
CASSQGWPTGELFF
TGTGCCAGCAGCCAAGGGTGGCCGACCGGGGAGCTGTTTTTT
>-|TRBV11-3|-|TRBJ2-1
CASSLNLAMYNEQFF
TGTGCCAGCAGCTTAAATCTAGCGATGTACAATGAGCAGTTCTTC
>-|TRBV7-2|-|TRBJ2-3
CASSLAGRRADTQYF
TGTGCCAGCAGCTTAGCTGGCCGGCGGGCAGATACGCAGTATTTT
>-|TRBV10-2|-|TRBJ1-2
CASSGRADLYGYTF
TGCGCCAGCAGTGGAAGGGCAGACCTCTATGGCTACACCTTC
>-|TRBV20-1|-|TRBJ2-3
CSAESGTQYF
TGCAGTGCCGAGAGCGGGACGCAGTATTTT
>-|TRBV21-1|-|TRBJ2-7
CATNPGGTEPYEQYF
TGTGCCACCAACCCGGGAGGGACAGAGCCCTACGAGCAGTACTTC
>-|TRBV25-1|-|TRBJ2-5
CASSEQGGVGETQYF
TGTGCCAGCAGTGAACAGGGGGGCGTGGGAGAGACCCAGTACTTC
>-|TRBV7-2|TRBD1|TRBJ2-7
CASSLVRGIYEQYF
TGTGCCAGCAGCTTAGTCAGGGGGATCTACGAGCAGTACTTC
>-|TRBV25-1|-|TRBJ2-5
CASRKRETQYF
TGTGCCAGCAGAAAAAGAGAGACCCAGTACTTC
>-|TRBV9|-|TRBJ2-7
CASSVGSGYYEQYF
TGTGCCAGCAGCGTAGGTAGCGGTTACTACGAGCAGTACTTC
>few|TRBV10-3|-|TRBJ1-5
CAISESLVVGQPQHF
TGTGCCATCAGTGAGTCCTTGGTAGTGGGTCAGCCCCAGCATTTT
>few|TRBV7-3|-|TRBJ1-1
CASSLTRATEAFF
TGTGCCAGCAGCTTAACCAGGGCAACTGAAGCTTTCTTT
>-|TRBV28|-|TRBJ2-3
CASGKDSPSTDTQYF
TGTGCCAGCGGAAAGGACAGCCCTAGCACAGATACGCAGTATTTT
>-|TRBV28|-|TRBJ2-3
CASRRGPGTDTQYF
TGTGCCAGCAGACGGGGACCTGGCACAGATACGCAGTATTTT
>-|TRBV7-2|-|TRBJ1-5
CASSYGQIGLQPQHF
TGTGCCAGCAGTTACGGACAGATTGGCCTTCAGCCCCAGCATTTT
>-|TRBV28|-|TRBJ1-2
CASSLRQIYGYTF
TGTGCCAGCAGTTTACGTCAAATCTATGGCTACACCTTC
>-|TRBV9|-|TRBJ2-5
CASSVELGSETQYF
TGTGCCAGCAGCGTAGAACTCGGGAGTGAGACCCAGTACTTC
>-|TRBV5-4|TRBD2|TRBJ2-7
CASSFGTSGAYEQYF
TGTGCCAGCAGCTTCGGGACTAGCGGGGCCTACGAGCAGTACTTC
>-|TRBV4-1|-|TRBJ2-7
CASSQPRSSYEQYF
TGCGCCAGCAGCCAACCAAGGAGCTCCTACGAGCAGTACTTC
>-|TRBV5-1|TRBD1|TRBJ2-5
CASSRDRGQETQYF
TGCGCCAGCAGCCGGGACAGGGGACAAGAGACCCAGTACTTC
>-|TRBV6-1|-|TRBJ1-2
CASSARTVYGYTF
TGTGCCAGCAGCGCTAGGACAGTCTATGGCTACACCTTC
>-|TRBV10-3|TRBD1|TRBJ2-1
CAISERQGAYNEQFF
TGTGCCATCAGTGAGAGACAGGGGGCTTACAATGAGCAGTTCTTC
>-|TRBV27|-|TRBJ2-7
CASSLLGTSWPPTEVTPQEQYF
TGTGCCAGCAGTTTACTTGGGACCTCATGGCCACCCACCGAGGTAACCCCCCAAGAGCAGTACTTC
>-|TRBV5-1|-|TRBJ2-3
CASSLKVGDTQYF
TGCGCCAGCAGCTTGAAGGTGGGAGATACGCAGTATTTT
>-|TRBV10-3|-|TRBJ2-2
CAISQLAGPGELFF
TGTGCCATCAGCCAATTGGCGGGGCCCGGGGAGCTGTTTTTT
>-|TRBV25-1|-|TRBJ2-3
CASSDSGWLTDTQYF
TGTGCCAGCAGTGATTCGGGTTGGCTCACAGATACGCAGTATTTT
>-|TRBV7-3|TRBD2|TRBJ2-7
CASSFAGTRSSEQYF
TGTGCCAGCAGCTTCGCCGGGACTAGGTCGTCCGAGCAGTACTTC
>-|TRBV5-6|TRBD2|TRBJ2-1
CASSSGLAASYNEQFF
TGTGCCAGCAGCTCCGGACTAGCCGCCTCCTACAATGAGCAGTTCTTC
>-|TRBV27|TRBD2|TRBJ2-3
CASIGRATDTQYF
TGTGCCAGCATCGGGAGGGCCACAGATACGCAGTATTTT
>-|TRBV28|-|TRBJ2-1
CASSRLRDEQFF
TGTGCCAGCAGTCGTCTCCGTGATGAGCAGTTCTTC
>-|TRBV25-1|TRBD1|TRBJ2-3
CASSGQGLIGTDTQYF
TGTGCCAGCAGCGGACAGGGCTTAATCGGGACAGATACGCAGTATTTT
>-|TRBV9|-|TRBJ2-1
CASSVRGGSYNEQFF
TGTGCCAGCAGCGTGAGGGGCGGTTCGTACAATGAGCAGTTCTTC
>-|TRBV7-3|TRBD2|TRBJ2-5
CASSPGTSGSATQYF
TGTGCCAGCAGCCCCGGGACTAGCGGGTCCGCGACCCAGTACTTC
>-|TRBV5-6|-|TRBJ1-6
CASSLGQWDSPLHF
TGTGCCAGCAGCCTCGGACAGTGGGATTCACCCCTCCACTTT
>-|TRBV11-2|TRBD1|TRBJ2-7
CASSLGRGTGSYEQYF
TGTGCCAGCAGCTTAGGGAGGGGGACAGGGTCCTACGAGCAGTACTTC
>-|TRBV19|TRBD1|TRBJ2-2
CASSKDRGNQAGELFF
TGTGCCAGTAGTAAAGACAGGGGTAATCAGGCCGGGGAGCTGTTTTTT
>-|TRBV5-1|TRBD2|TRBJ2-1
CASSLALSGIYNEQFF
TGCGCCAGCAGCTTGGCCCTTAGCGGGATCTACAATGAGCAGTTCTTC
>-|TRBV28|-|TRBJ1-5
CASIAAQNSNQPQHF
TGTGCCAGCATCGCGGCACAGAATAGCAATCAGCCCCAGCATTTT
>-|TRBV18|TRBD1|TRBJ1-1
CASSNTGTGDNTEAFF
TGTGCCAGCTCAAATACCGGGACAGGAGACAACACTGAAGCTTTCTTT
>-|TRBV5-6|TRBD2|TRBJ2-3
CASSFSGRNGSPEYF
TGTGCCAGCAGCTTTAGCGGGAGGAACGGGAGCCCGGAGTATTTT
>-|TRBV2|TRBD2|TRBJ2-3
CASSGTSAQGPDTQYF
TGTGCCAGCAGTGGGACTAGCGCCCAGGGTCCGGATACGCAGTATTTT